This TCR beta chain was profiled in a study of T cell changes during pregnancy in multiple sclerosis. Method: immunoSEQ multiplex PCR; TCRdb's copy keeps in-frame clones and lacks some. The data show 85,000 to 100,000 clones, 85% to 95% seen once. Germline V lookup: CDR1 KGHSH, CDR2 LQKENI. V shed 2 bases and J 6 bases; nucleotides not matched to a gene: 7. There are 14 residues in the CDR3. The chain links TRBV18 to TRBJ2-7, with 7 positions matching TRBD1. The sequencing here drew on peripheral blood, taken after pregnancy. This receptor was obtained from a female donor with multiple sclerosis, enrolled in a pregnancy study. Written as DNA, the CDR3 is TGTGCCAGCTCACCAACGACGACAGGGCGCGAGCAGTACTTC. Encoded protein: CASSPTTTGREQYF.